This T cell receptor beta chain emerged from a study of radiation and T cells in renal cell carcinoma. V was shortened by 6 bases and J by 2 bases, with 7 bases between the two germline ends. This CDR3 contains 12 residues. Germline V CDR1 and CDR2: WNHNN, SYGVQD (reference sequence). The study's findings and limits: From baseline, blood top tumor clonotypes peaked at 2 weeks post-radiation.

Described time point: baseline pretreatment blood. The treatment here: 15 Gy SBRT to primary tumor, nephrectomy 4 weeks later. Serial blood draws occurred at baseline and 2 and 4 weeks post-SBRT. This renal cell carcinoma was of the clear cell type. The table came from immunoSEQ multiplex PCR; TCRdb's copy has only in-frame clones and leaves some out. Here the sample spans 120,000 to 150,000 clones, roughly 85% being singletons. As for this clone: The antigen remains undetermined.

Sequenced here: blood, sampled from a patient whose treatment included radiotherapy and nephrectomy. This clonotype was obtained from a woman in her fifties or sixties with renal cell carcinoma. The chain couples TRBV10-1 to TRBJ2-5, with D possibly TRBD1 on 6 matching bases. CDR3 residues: CASSQGQETQYF. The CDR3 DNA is TGCGCCAGCAGCCAGGGGCAAGAGACCCAGTACTTC.